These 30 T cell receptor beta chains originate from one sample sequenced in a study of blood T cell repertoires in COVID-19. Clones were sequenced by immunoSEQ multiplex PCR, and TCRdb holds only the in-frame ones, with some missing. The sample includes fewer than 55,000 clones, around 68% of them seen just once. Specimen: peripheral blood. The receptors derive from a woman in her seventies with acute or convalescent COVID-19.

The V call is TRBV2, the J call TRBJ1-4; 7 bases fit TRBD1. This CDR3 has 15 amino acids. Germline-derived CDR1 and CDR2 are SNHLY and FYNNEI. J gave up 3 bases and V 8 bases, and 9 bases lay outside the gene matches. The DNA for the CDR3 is TGTGCCAGCGGGGGGACAGCCAATCCTAATGAAAAACTGTTTTTT. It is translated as CASGGTANPNEKLFF.

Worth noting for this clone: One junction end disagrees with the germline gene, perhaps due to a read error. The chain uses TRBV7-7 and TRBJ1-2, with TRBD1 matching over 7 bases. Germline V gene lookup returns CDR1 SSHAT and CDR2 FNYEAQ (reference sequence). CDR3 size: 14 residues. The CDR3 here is CASSAGQINYGYTF. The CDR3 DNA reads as TGTGCTAGCAGCGCGGGACAGATTAACTATGGCTACACCTTC.

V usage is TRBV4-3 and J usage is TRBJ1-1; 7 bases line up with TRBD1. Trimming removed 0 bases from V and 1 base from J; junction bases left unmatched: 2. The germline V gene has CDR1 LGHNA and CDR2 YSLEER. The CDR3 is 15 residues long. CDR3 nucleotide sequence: TGCGCCAGCAGCCAAGATAGACAGGGGAACACTGAAGCTTTCTTT. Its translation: CASSQDRQGNTEAFF.

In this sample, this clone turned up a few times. In nucleotides, the CDR3 is TGTGCCAGCAGTGAAGTACGCAGGGCAAAACTGTTTTTT. Protein product: CASSEVRRAKLFF. The chain carries TRBV6-1 and TRBJ1-4, with a weak D call TRBD1 (5 bases). Per germline, CDR1 MNHNS and CDR2 SASEGT. CDR3 length: 13 residues. V lost 1 base and J 10 bases, leaving 10 bases between the germline ends.

The CDR3 spells CASSLVGAGELFF. In DNA form, the CDR3 reads TGTGCCAGCAGCTTAGTCGGGGCCGGGGAGCTGTTTTTT. V usage is TRBV7-9 and J usage is TRBJ2-2; weak D call: TRBD2 (5 bases). Germline CDR1 reads SEHNR; CDR2 reads FQNEAQ (reference sequence). The CDR3 has 13 amino acids. Trimming removed 1 base at V and 6 bases at J, with 6 bases between.

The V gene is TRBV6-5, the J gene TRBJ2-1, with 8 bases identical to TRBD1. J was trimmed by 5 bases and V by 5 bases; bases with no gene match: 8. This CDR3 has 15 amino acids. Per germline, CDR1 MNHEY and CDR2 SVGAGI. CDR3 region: CASSPRQGIDNEQFF. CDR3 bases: TGTGCCAGCAGTCCGCGACAGGGGATCGACAATGAGCAGTTCTTC.

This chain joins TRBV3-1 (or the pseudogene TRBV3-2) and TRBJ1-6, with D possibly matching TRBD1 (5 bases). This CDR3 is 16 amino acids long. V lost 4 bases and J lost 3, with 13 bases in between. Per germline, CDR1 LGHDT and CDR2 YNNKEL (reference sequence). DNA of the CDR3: TGTGCCAGCAGCCTTACCCAGGGCTACTATAATTCACCCCTCCACTTT. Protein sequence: CASSLTQGYYNSPLHF.

The CDR3 region has the DNA TGTGCCAGTAGTATGACAGGGGGGCGAGAGACCCAGTACTTC. Encoded protein: CASSMTGGRETQYF. The rearrangement uses TRBV19 and TRBJ2-5, with TRBD1 matching 9 bases. Germline CDR1 LNHDA, CDR2 SQIVND (reference sequence). This CDR3 has 14 amino acids. Trimming at V came to 3 bases and at J to 4 bases, leaving 3 bases not matched to a gene.

The CDR3 DNA follows: TGTGCCAGCAGTACCCGGGACAGGGTGGGGGCTCAGTTCTTC. Amino acids: CASSTRDRVGAQFF. The V and J genes are TRBV2 and TRBJ2-1; 9 bases agree with TRBD1. This CDR3 is 14 amino acids long. Germline assignment: CDR1 SNHLY and CDR2 FYNNEI. The ends lost 5 bases at V and 13 bases at J; junction bases unmatched: 12. Combining the CDR3 with reference TRBV2 and TRBJ2-1 gives the whole variable domain EPEVTQTPSHQVTQMGQEVILRCVPISNHLYFYWYRQILGQKVEFLVSFYNNEISEKSEIFDDQFSVERPDGSNFTLKIRSTKLEDSAMYFCASSTRDRVGAQFFGPGTRLTVL.

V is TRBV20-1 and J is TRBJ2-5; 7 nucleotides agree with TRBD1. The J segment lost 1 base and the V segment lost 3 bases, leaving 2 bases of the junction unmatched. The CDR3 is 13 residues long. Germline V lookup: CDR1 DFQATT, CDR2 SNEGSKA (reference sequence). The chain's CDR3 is CSASTGAQETQYF. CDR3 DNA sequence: TGCAGTGCTAGTACAGGGGCCCAAGAGACCCAGTACTTC.

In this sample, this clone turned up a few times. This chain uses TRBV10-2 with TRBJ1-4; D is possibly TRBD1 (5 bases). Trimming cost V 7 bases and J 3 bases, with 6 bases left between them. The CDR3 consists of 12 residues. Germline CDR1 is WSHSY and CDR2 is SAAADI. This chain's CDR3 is CASKGANEKLFF. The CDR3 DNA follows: TGCGCCAGCAAAGGGGCTAATGAAAAACTGTTTTTT.

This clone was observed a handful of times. CDR3 DNA: TGTGCCAGCAGCAAACAGGGGAAGGATCAGCCCCAGCATTTT. The encoded protein is CASSKQGKDQPQHF. The chain couples TRBV6-5 to TRBJ1-5; 7 bases match TRBD1. Trimming removed 6 bases from V and 5 bases from J; junction bases left unmatched: 7. CDR3 length equals 14 residues. CDR1 is MNHEY and CDR2 is SVGAGI in the germline V gene.

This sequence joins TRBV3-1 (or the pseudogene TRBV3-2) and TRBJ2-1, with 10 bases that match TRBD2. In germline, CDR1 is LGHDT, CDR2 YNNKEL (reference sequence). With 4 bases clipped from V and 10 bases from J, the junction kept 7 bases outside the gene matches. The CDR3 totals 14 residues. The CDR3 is CASSRGTSVLEQFF. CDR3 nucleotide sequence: TGTGCCAGCAGCCGGGGGACTAGCGTCTTGGAGCAGTTCTTC.

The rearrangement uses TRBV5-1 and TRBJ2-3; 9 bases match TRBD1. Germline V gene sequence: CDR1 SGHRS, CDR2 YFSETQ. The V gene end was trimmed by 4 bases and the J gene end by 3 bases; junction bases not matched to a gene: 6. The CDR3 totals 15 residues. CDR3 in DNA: TGCGCCAGCAGCCCAGGACAGGGGTCAACAGATACGCAGTATTTT. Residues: CASSPGQGSTDTQYF.

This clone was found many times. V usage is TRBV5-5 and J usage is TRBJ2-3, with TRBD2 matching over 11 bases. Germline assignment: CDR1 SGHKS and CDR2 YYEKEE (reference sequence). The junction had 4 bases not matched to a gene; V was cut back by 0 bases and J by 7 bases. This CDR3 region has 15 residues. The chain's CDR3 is CASSLVAGGLYTQYF. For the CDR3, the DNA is TGTGCCAGCAGCTTGGTAGCGGGAGGGCTGTATACGCAGTATTTT.

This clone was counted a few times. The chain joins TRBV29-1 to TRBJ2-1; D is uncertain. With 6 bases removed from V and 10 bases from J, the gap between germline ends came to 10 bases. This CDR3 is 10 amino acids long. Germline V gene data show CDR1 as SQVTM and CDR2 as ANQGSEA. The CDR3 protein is CSVLTGEQFF. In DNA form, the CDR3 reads TGCAGCGTGCTGACCGGGGAGCAGTTCTTC.

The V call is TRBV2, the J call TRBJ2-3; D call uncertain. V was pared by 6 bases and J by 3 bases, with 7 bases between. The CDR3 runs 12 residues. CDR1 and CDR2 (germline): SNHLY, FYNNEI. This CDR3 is CASSPTTDTQYF. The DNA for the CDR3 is TGTGCCAGCAGCCCGACAACAGATACGCAGTATTTT.

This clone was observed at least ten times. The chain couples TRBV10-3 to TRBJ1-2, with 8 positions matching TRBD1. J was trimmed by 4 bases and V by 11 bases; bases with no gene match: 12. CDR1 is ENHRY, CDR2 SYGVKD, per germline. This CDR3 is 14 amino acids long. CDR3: CAPMRRTGFYGYTF. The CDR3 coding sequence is TGTGCCCCCATGAGGAGGACAGGGTTCTATGGCTACACCTTC.

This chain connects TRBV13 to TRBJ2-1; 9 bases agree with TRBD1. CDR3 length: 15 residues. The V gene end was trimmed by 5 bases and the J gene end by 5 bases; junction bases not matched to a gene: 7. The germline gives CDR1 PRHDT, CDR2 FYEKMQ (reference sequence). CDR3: CASSQTGGRDNEQFF. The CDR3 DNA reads TGTGCCAGCAGCCAGACAGGGGGTAGGGACAATGAGCAGTTCTTC.

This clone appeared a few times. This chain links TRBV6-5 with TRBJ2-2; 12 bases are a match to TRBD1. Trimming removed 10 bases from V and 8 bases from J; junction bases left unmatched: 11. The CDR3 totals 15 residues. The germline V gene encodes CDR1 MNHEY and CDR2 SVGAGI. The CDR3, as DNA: TGTGCCACCCTTCCAGGGACAGGGGGCGCGGGGGAGCTGTTTTTT. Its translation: CATLPGTGGAGELFF.

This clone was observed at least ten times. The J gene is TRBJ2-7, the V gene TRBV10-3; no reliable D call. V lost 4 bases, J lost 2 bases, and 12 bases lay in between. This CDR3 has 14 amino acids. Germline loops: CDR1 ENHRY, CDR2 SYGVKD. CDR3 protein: CAISGTASTYEQYF. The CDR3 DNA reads TGTGCCATCAGTGGTACAGCTTCTACCTACGAGCAGTACTTC.

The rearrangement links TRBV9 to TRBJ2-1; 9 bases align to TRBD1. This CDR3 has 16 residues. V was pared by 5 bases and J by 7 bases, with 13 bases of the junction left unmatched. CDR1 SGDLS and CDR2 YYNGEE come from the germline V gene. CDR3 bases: TGTGCCAGCAGTTCCCAGTCGGGACAGGGACGGAATGAGCAGTTCTTC. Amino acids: CASSSQSGQGRNEQFF.

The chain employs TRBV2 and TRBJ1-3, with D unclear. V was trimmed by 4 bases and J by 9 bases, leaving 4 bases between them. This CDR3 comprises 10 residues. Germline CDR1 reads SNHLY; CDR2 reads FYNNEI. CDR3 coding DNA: TGTGCCAGCAGTGGAGGCACCATATATTTT. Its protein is CASSGGTIYF.

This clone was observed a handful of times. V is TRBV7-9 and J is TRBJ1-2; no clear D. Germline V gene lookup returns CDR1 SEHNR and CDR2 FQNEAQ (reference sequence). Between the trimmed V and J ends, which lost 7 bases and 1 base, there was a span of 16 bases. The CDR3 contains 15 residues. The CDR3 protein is CASTFTLDGNYGYTF. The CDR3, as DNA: TGTGCCAGCACATTCACTCTAGACGGTAACTATGGCTACACCTTC.

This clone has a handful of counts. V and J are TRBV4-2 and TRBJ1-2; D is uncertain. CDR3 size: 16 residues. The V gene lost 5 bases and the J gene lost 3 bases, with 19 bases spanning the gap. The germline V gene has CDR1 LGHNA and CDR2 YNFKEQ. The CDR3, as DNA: TGTGCCAGCAGCGGGTGGGAGGGCACAAAAGACTATGGCTACACCTTC. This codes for CASSGWEGTKDYGYTF.

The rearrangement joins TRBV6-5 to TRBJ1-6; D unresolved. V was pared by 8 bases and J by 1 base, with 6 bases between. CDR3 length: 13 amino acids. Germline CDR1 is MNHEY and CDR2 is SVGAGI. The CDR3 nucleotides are TGTGCCAGCCGAGGGTCCTATAATTCACCCCTCCACTTT. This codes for CASRGSYNSPLHF.

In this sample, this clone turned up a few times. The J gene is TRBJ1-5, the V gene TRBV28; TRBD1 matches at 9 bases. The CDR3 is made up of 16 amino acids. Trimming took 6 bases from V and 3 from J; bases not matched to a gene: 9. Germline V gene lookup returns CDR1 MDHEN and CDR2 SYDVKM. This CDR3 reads CASSSPGQGYNQPQHF. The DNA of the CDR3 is TGTGCCAGCAGCTCTCCGGGACAGGGTTACAATCAGCCCCAGCATTTT.

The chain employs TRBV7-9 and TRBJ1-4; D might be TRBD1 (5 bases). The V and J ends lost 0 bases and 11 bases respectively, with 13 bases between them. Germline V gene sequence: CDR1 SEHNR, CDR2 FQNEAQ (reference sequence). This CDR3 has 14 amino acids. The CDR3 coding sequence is TGTGCCAGCAGCTTAGCGGGGCCGCGGGGGAAACTGTTTTTT. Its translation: CASSLAGPRGKLFF.

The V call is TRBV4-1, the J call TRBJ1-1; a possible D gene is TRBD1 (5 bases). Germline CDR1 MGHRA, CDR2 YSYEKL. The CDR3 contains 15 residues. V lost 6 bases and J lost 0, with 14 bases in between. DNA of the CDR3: TGCGCCAGCAGGCAACCAGGGAGGGTGAACACTGAAGCTTTCTTT. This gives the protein CASRQPGRVNTEAFF.

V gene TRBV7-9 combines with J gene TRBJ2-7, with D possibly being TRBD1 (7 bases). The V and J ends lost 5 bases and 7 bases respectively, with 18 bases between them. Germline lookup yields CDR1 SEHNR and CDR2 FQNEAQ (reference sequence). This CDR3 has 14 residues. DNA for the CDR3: TGTGCCAGCAGCAGCCAGGGGGGCTACTGGGAGCAGTACTTC. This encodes CASSSQGGYWEQYF.